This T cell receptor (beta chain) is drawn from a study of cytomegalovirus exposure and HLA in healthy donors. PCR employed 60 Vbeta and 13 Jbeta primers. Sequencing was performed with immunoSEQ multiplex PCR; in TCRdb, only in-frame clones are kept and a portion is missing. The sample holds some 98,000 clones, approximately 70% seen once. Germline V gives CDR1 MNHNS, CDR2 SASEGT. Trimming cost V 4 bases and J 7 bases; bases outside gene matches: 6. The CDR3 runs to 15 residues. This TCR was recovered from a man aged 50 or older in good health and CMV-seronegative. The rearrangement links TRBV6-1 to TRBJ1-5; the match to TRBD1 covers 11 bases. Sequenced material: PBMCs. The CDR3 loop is CASSGAGQGAQPQHF. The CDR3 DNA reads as TGTGCCAGCAGTGGGGCCGGACAGGGGGCGCAGCCCCAGCATTTT.